Sequencing of this T cell receptor beta chain was carried out in a study of CD8+ T cells in alopecia areata. Study at large: Tofacitinib therapy took 6 to 18 months; 6 months off drug came after. General study points: Since there was just one nonresponder, nobody can yet say how baseline CD8+ expansion ties to response. In lesional scalp, particularly from alopecia totalis/universalis, clonality was higher than in normal scalp.

V was trimmed by 7 bases and J by 8 bases, leaving 14 bases between them. Germline-derived CDR1 and CDR2 are SQVTM and ANQGSEA. CDR3 length: 11 residues. Treatment: oral pan-JAK inhibitor, 5-10 mg twice daily. As part of sample collection, lesional scalp punch biopsies and peripheral blood were taken from alopecia areata patients. The sequencing template was cDNA reverse transcribed from extracted RNA. Libraries were prepared by immunoSEQ multiplex PCR; TCRdb keeps only in-frame clonotypes and omits some of them. The table has 90,000 to 130,000 clones, approximately 54% seen once. The table lists this clone with a few counts. Its antigen is not identified.

The sample in question was CD8+ T cells sorted from blood, obtained at week 24, from a patient treated with tofacitinib. The TCR was taken from a human donor with alopecia areata. The V call is TRBV29-1, the J call TRBJ1-1, with D uncertain. The CDR3 nucleotides read TGCAGCGCCCTCCGGGTAGGGGAAGCTTTCTTT. Its translation is CSALRVGEAFF.